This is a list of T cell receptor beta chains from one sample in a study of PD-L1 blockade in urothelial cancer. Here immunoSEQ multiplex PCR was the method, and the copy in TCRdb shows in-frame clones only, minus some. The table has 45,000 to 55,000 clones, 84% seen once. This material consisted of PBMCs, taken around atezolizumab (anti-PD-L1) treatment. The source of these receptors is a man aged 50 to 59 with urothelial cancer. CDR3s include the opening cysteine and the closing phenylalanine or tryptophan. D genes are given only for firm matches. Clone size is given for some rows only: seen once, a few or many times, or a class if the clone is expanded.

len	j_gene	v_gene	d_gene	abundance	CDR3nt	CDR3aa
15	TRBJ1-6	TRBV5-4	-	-	TGTGCCAGCAGCTTGGATGGAGGAGGGACTTCACCCCTCCACTTT	CASSLDGGGTSPLHF
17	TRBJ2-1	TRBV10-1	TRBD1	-	TGCGCCAGCAGCCGGGGGCAGGGGGCTCCTAGCGTCTTGGAGCAGTTCTTC	CASSRGQGAPSVLEQFF
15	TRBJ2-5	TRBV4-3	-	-	TGCGCCAGCAGCCAAGAGAGGGGGGGTAGAGAGACCCAGTACTTC	CASSQERGGRETQYF
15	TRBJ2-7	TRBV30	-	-	TGTGCCTGGAGAAACAGGGTCCTAAGCTCCTACGAGCAGTACTTC	CAWRNRVLSSYEQYF
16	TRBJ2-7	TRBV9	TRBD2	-	TGTGCCAGCAGCGTAGGGAGCGGGGGCCCCCCTAGCGAGCAGTACTTC	CASSVGSGGPPSEQYF
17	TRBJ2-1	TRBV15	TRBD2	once	TGTGCCACCAGCACTCGGACTAGCGGGGGTAGCTACAATGAGCAGTTCTTC	CATSTRTSGGSYNEQFF
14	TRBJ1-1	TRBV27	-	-	TGTGCCAGCAGTTTAAGCAGGGGATTGTCTGAAGCTTTCTTT	CASSLSRGLSEAFF
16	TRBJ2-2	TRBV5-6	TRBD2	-	TGTGCCAGCAGCTCAAGGGTAGCGGGGGGCACCGGGGAGCTGTTTTTT	CASSSRVAGGTGELFF
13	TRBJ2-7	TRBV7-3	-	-	TGTGCCAGCAGCTTATCAGGGGCTAGCGAGCAGTACTTC	CASSLSGASEQYF
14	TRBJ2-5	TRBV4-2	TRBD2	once	TGTGCCAGCAGCCCCCGGGGGGGCAAAGAGACCCAGTACTTC	CASSPRGGKETQYF
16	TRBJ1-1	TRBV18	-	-	TGTGCCAGCTCACCACCGGGGCAGAAAATGAACACTGAAGCTTTCTTT	CASSPPGQKMNTEAFF
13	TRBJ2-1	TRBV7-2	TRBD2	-	TGTGCCAGCAGCTTACTAGCGGGGTCCGAGCAGTTCTTC	CASSLLAGSEQFF
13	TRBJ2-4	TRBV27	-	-	TGTGCCAGCAGAATGGACAGAGGGAGCATTCAGTACTTC	CASRMDRGSIQYF
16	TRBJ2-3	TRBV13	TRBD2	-	TGTGCCAGCAGTTCCTATCCCGGGACTAGCGGAGATACGCAGTATTTT	CASSSYPGTSGDTQYF
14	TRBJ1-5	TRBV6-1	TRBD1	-	TGTGCCAGCAGGGACAGGGCCCAGCTTCAGCCCCAGCATTTT	CASRDRAQLQPQHF
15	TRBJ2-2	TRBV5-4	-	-	TGTGCCAGCAGCCAACAGGGCGCGAACACCGGGGAGCTGTTTTTT	CASSQQGANTGELFF
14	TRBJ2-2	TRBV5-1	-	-	TGCGCCAGCAGCTTGGATGGCGGGACCGGGGAGCTGTTTTTT	CASSLDGGTGELFF
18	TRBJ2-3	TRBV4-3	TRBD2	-	TGCGCCAGCAGCCGTGGACTAGCGGGAGGGCCGAAAACAGATACGCAGTATTTT	CASSRGLAGGPKTDTQYF
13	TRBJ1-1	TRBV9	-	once	TGTGCCAGCATGAGGGATGGAGGCACTGAAGCTTTCTTT	CASMRDGGTEAFF
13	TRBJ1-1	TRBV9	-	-	TGTGCCAGCAGCGTGCAGGTGAACACTGAAGCTTTCTTT	CASSVQVNTEAFF
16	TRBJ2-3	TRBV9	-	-	TGTGCCAGGAAATCCGGACAGCCCACTAGCACAGATACGCAGTATTTT	CARKSGQPTSTDTQYF
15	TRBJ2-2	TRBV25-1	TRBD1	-	TGTGCCAGCAGTGGGAACAGGGGTTCCACCGGGGAGCTGTTTTTT	CASSGNRGSTGELFF
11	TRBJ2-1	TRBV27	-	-	TGTGCCGCCCCGCGGGTCAGGGAGCAGTTCTTC	CAAPRVREQFF
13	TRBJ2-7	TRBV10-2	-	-	TGCGCCAGCAAGGGAGACATCCGCTACGAGCAGTACTTC	CASKGDIRYEQYF
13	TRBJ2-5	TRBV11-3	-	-	TGTGCCAGCAGTCCCGGGTCCGGGGAGACCCAGTACTTC	CASSPGSGETQYF
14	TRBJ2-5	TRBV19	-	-	TGTGCCAGTAGTATAGTCCACATATCGGAGACCCAGTACTTC	CASSIVHISETQYF
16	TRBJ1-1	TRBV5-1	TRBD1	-	TGCGCCAGCAGGTCGAGGACACAGGGGGCACACACTGAAGCTTTCTTT	CASRSRTQGAHTEAFF
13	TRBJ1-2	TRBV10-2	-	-	TGCGCCAGCAGCGCCACAGGGTTCCATGGCTACACCTTC	CASSATGFHGYTF
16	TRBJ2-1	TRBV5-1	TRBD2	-	TGCGCCAGCAGCTTAGGTGGCGGGAGCTCCTACAATGAGCAGTTCTTC	CASSLGGGSSYNEQFF
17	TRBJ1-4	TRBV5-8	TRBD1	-	TGTGCCAGCAGCTTGCCCCGGACAGGACCAACTAATGAAAAACTGTTTTTT	CASSLPRTGPTNEKLFF
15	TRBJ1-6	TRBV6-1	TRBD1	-	TGTGCCAGCAGTGAGAGGGGGACAGTTAATTCACCCCTCCACTTT	CASSERGTVNSPLHF
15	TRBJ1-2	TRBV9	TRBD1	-	TGTGCCAGCAGCGTAGCAGGGACAGCCAACTATGGCTACACCTTC	CASSVAGTANYGYTF
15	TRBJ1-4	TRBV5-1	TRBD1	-	TGCGCCAGCAGCTTGACCGGGACAGGGGCTGAAAAACTGTTTTTT	CASSLTGTGAEKLFF
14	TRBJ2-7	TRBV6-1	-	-	TGTGCCAGCAGTGCCTCACAGTCAAACTACGAGCAGTACTTC	CASSASQSNYEQYF
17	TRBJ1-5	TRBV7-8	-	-	TGTGCCAGCAGCTCATTAGGTCGGGCGGGGAGGAACCAGCCCCAGCATTTT	CASSSLGRAGRNQPQHF
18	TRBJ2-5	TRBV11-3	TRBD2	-	TGTGCCAGCAGCTTAGCTACTGGGACTAGCGGGAGGAGAGAGACCCAGTACTTC	CASSLATGTSGRRETQYF
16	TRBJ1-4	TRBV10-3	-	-	TGTGCCATCAGTGATTCGGGTCTGCAGCAAAATGAAAAACTGTTTTTT	CAISDSGLQQNEKLFF
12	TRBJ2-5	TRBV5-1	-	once	TGCGCCAGCAGCCCTCCAGGAGAGACCCAGTACTTC	CASSPPGETQYF
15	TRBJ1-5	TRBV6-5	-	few	TGTGCCAGCAGCCCCGTATCAGGGGCCAATCAGCCCCAGCATTTT	CASSPVSGANQPQHF
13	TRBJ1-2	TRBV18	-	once	TGTGCCAGCACTGACGGGGGAAGGAATGGCTACACCTTC	CASTDGGRNGYTF
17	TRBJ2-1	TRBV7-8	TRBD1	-	TGTGCCAGCAGCTTAGCGGTGGCCGGGACAGGGGTCAATGAGCAGTTCTTC	CASSLAVAGTGVNEQFF
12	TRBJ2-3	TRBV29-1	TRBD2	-	TGCAGCGCACTAAGCGGGAGTGATACGCAGTATTTT	CSALSGSDTQYF
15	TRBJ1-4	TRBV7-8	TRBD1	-	TGTGCCAGCAGCAGTCCGGGACAGGGGTTTGGGCGGCTGTTTTTT	CASSSPGQGFGRLFF
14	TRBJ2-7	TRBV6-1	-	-	TGTGCCAGCAATAAAAACAATCAGGCTCGCGAGCAGTACTTC	CASNKNNQAREQYF
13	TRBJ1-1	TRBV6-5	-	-	TGTGCCAGCAGTTATGAGGGAGACACTGAAGCTTTCTTT	CASSYEGDTEAFF
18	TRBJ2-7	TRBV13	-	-	TGTGCCAGCAGCTTAGGCCTAAAGGGGAAGCTTAGCTCCTACGAGCAGTACTTC	CASSLGLKGKLSSYEQYF